Sequencing of this TCR beta chain was carried out in a study of PD-L1 blockade in urothelial cancer. In the study overall: Timepoints chosen for blood analysis were 3 weeks (second dose) and 6 weeks after treatment start. Specimens of blood held a median count of approximately 150,000 T cells.

This clone showed up just once. The germline CDR1 and CDR2 sequences are MNHEY and SMNVEV (reference sequence). This CDR3 is built from 16 residues. V gave up 5 bases and J gave up 3 bases; unmatched junction bases: 7. Patients suffered from locally advanced or metastatic urothelial carcinoma. Each PCR contained spiked-in synthetic TCR analog templates. Using immunoSEQ multiplex PCR, the repertoire was profiled, and TCRdb retains in-frame clones only, with some absent. The sample lists some 25,000 clones, approximately 86% occurring once. The sequence derives from a man aged 55 to 70 with urothelial cancer. This specimen was PBMCs, taken around atezolizumab (anti-PD-L1) treatment. V usage is TRBV27 and J usage is TRBJ2-1, with 10 bases fitting TRBD2. The CDR3 is CASSGGTSALYNEQFF. The CDR3 coding sequence is TGTGCCAGCAGTGGGGGGACTAGCGCCCTCTACAATGAGCAGTTCTTC.